These 7 T cell receptor beta chains share one sample of origin, sequenced in a study of cytomegalovirus exposure and HLA in healthy donors. The PCR had 60 Vbeta and 13 Jbeta primers. Only in-frame clones appear in the TCRdb table, and some are missing; sequencing was by immunoSEQ multiplex PCR. The repertoire consists of under 150,000 clones, with around 85% occurring once and the leading ten covering 1.5% to 2%. The sequenced sample was PBMCs. These TCRs come from a boy aged 5-17 years in good health and CMV-seronegative.

A single count supports this clone. V is TRBV27 and J is TRBJ2-5; 7 bases are shared with TRBD2. CDR1 and CDR2 from the germline V gene are MNHEY and SMNVEV (reference sequence). The CDR3 contains 15 residues. J was trimmed by 2 bases and V by 3 bases; bases with no gene match: 6. This chain's CDR3 is CASSFLGGIQETQYF. The CDR3, as DNA: TGTGCCAGCAGTTTTCTCGGGGGGATACAAGAGACCCAGTACTTC.

The J gene is TRBJ2-3, the V gene TRBV5-4; the match to TRBD1 covers 7 bases. V lost 3 bases to trimming and J lost 4 bases; unmatched junction nucleotides: 5. Germline-derived CDR1 and CDR2 are SGHNT and YYREEE (reference sequence). The CDR3 spans 14 residues. The CDR3 bases are TGTGCCAGCAGCTCCGGACAGGCTGCAGATACGCAGTATTTT. As protein: CASSSGQAADTQYF.

The rearrangement uses TRBV5-1 and TRBJ2-1, with 13 bases identical to TRBD2. The germline CDR1 and CDR2 sequences are SGHRS and YFSETQ. After removal of 5 bases from V and 4 bases from J, the junction contained 3 bases not matched to a gene. This CDR3 has 15 residues. The CDR3 bases are TGCGCCAGCAGGGGGACTAGCGGGACTTACAATGAGCAGTTCTTC. Its translation: CASRGTSGTYNEQFF.

This sequence joins TRBV11-2 and TRBJ2-7; 12 bases are shared with TRBD2. The V segment lost 0 bases and the J segment 3 bases; nucleotides outside the gene matches: 6. CDR3 size: 17 residues. Germline V gene lookup returns CDR1 SGHAT and CDR2 FQNNGV. The CDR3 DNA is TGTGCCAGCAGCTTAGATCGAGGGACTAGCGGGTTCTACGAGCAGTACTTC. As protein: CASSLDRGTSGFYEQYF.

The J gene is TRBJ1-1, the V gene TRBV7-2; 9 positions match TRBD1. Germline V gene sequence: CDR1 SGHTA, CDR2 FQGNSA. The CDR3 spans 15 residues. The V segment lost 1 base and the J segment 3 bases; nucleotides outside the gene matches: 3. The CDR3: CASSLEGDRDTEAFF. CDR3 nucleotides: TGTGCCAGCAGCTTAGAGGGGGACAGGGACACTGAAGCTTTCTTT.

This clone has only one observation. The rearrangement uses TRBV11-3 and TRBJ2-3, with TRBD1 matching 7 bases. Germline trimming cut 4 bases from V and 2 bases from J; bases unmatched to any gene: 3. Germline CDR1 is SGHNT and CDR2 is YENEEA. The CDR3 runs 14 residues. The CDR3 here is CASSWTGVTDTQYF. The CDR3 DNA follows: TGTGCCAGCAGCTGGACAGGAGTCACAGATACGCAGTATTTT.

V usage is TRBV2 and J usage is TRBJ1-1, with 9 bases fitting TRBD1. After removal of 6 bases from V and 3 bases from J, the junction contained 11 bases not matched to a gene. CDR1 is SNHLY and CDR2 is FYNNEI in the germline V gene. The CDR3 runs 16 residues. CDR3 coding DNA: TGTGCCAGCAGGGGACAGGGATTCTGGGGGGACACTGAAGCTTTCTTT. Encoded protein: CASRGQGFWGDTEAFF.